The entry below describes one T cell receptor (beta chain). The antigen is not known. TCRdb's copy holds only in-frame clones and misses some; the assay was immunoSEQ multiplex PCR. Seen here are fewer than 30,000 clones, around three fifths observed once, and the top ten hold more than 7%. This specimen comes from a study of early stage breast cancer tumors. Findings and limits, study-wide: Tumors had approximately 2.5-fold higher T cell density than normal breast.

The V end was cut by 0 bases, the J end by 4 bases, with 12 bases between. The CDR3 consists of 15 residues. CDR1 is LGHNA, CDR2 YNFKEQ, per germline. The rearrangement joins TRBV4-2 to TRBJ1-1, with D tentatively TRBD1 (5 bases). The receptor was isolated from a person aged 50-59 years with breast cancer. The sample taken for sequencing was breast tumor tissue. The CDR3 bases are TGTGCCAGCAGCCAAGATCCCGACAGCCCCACTGAAGCTTTCTTT. This encodes CASSQDPDSPTEAFF.